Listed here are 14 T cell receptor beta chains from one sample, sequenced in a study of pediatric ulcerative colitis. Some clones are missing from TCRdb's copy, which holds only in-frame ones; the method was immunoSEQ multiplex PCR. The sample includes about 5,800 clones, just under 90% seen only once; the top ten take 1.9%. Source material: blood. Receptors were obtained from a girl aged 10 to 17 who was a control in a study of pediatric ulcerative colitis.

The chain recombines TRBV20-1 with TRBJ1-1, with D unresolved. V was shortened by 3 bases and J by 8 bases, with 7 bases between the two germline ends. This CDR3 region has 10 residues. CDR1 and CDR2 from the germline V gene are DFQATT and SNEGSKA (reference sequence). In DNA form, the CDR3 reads TGCAGTGCTAGTCGGGGAGAAGCTTTCTTT. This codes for CSASRGEAFF.

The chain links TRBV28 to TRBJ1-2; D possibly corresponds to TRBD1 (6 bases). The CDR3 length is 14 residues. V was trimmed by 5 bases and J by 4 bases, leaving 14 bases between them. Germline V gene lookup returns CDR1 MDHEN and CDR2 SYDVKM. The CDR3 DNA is TGTGCCAGCAGTAAAAAGACAGGTCCCTATGGCTACACCTTC. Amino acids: CASSKKTGPYGYTF.

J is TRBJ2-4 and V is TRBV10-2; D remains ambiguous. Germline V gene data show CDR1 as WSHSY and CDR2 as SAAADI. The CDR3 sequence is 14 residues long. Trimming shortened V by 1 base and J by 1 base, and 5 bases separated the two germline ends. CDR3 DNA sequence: TGCGCCAGCAGTGAGTTCGCGGCCAAAAACATTCAGTACTTC. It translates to CASSEFAAKNIQYF.

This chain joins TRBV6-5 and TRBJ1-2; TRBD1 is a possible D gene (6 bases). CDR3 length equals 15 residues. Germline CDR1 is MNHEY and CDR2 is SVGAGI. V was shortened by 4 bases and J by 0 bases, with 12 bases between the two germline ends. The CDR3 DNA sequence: TGTGCCAGCAGTTCCCCGGGGGCGTCTAACTATGGCTACACCTTC. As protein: CASSSPGASNYGYTF.

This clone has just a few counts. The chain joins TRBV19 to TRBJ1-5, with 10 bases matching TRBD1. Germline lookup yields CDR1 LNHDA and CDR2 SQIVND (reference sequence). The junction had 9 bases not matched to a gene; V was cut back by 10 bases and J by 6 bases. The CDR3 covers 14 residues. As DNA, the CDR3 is TGTGCCACCTACGACAGGGGGCAAGGTCAGCCCCAGCATTTT. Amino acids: CATYDRGQGQPQHF.

The CDR3 reads CASSQGDLNYGYTF. DNA for the CDR3: TGCGCCAGCAGCCAGGGGGACCTTAACTATGGCTACACCTTC. The gene calls are TRBV4-1 and TRBJ1-2; a possible D gene is TRBD1 (5 bases). Trimming stripped 3 bases from V and 1 base from J, with 9 bases between. This CDR3 region has 14 residues. Per germline, CDR1 MGHRA and CDR2 YSYEKL.

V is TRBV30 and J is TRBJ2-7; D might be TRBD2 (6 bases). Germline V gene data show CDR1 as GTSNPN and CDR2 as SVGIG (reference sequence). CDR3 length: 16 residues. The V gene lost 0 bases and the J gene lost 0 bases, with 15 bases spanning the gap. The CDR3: CAWSVLYGGVSYEQYF. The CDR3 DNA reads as TGTGCCTGGAGTGTGCTGTATGGAGGGGTCTCCTACGAGCAGTACTTC.

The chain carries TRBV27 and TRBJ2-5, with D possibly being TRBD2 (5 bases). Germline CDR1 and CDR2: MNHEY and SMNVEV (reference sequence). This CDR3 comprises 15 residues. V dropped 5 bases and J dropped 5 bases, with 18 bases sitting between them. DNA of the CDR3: TGTGCCAGCAGTCCCAACTGGGCGGGCAGGGAGACCCAGTACTTC. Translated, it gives CASSPNWAGRETQYF.

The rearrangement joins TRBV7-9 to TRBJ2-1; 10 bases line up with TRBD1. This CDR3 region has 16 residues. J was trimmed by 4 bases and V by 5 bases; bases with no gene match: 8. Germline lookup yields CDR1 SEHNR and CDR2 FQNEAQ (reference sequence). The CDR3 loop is CASSLTRDRGYNEQFF. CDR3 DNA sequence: TGTGCCAGCAGCCTCACCCGGGACAGGGGTTACAATGAGCAGTTCTTC.

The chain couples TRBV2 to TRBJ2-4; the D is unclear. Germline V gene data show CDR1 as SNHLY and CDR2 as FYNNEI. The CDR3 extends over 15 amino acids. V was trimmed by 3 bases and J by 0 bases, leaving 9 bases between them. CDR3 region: CASSDGHPAKNIQYF. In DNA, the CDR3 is TGTGCCAGCAGTGACGGGCATCCAGCCAAAAACATTCAGTACTTC. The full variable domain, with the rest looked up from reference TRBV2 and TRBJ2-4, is EPEVTQTPSHQVTQMGQEVILRCVPISNHLYFYWYRQILGQKVEFLVSFYNNEISEKSEIFDDQFSVERPDGSNFTLKIRSTKLEDSAMYFCASSDGHPAKNIQYFGAGTRLSVL.

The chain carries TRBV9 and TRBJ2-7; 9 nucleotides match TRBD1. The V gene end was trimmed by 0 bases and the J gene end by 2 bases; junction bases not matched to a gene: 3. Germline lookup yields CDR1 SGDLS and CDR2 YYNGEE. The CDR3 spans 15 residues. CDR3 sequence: CASSVGWDRAYEQYF. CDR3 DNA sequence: TGTGCCAGCAGCGTAGGATGGGACAGGGCCTACGAGCAGTACTTC.

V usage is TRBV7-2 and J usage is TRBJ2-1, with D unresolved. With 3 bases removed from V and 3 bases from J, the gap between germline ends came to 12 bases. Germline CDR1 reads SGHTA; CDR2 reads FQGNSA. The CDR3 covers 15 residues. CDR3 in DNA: TGTGCCAGCAGCTTGGTACCCCAGAACTACAATGAGCAGTTCTTC. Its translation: CASSLVPQNYNEQFF.

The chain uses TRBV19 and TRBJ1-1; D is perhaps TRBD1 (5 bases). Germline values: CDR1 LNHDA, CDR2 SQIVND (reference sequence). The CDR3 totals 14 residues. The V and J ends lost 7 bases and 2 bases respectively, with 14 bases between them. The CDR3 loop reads CASNLGGYNTEAFF. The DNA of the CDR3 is TGTGCCAGTAATTTGGGGGGGTACAACACTGAAGCTTTCTTT.

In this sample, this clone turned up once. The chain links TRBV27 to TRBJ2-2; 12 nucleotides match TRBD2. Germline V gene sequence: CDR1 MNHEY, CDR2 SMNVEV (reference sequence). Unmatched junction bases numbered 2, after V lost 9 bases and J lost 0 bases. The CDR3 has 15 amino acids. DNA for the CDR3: TGTGCCAGTAGACTAGCGGGAGCGAACACCGGGGAGCTGTTTTTT. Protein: CASRLAGANTGELFF.